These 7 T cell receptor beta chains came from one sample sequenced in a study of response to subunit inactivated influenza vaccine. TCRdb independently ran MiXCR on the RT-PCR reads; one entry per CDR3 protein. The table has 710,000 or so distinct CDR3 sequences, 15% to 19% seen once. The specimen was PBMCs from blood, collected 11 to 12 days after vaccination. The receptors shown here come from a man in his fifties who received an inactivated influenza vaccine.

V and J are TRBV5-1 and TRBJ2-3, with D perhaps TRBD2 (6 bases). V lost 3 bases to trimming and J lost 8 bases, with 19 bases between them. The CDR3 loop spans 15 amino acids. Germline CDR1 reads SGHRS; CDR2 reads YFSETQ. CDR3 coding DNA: TGCGCCAGCAGCTGGGAGGATTTGAGGCGAACTACGCAGTATTTT. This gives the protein CASSWEDLRRTTQYF.

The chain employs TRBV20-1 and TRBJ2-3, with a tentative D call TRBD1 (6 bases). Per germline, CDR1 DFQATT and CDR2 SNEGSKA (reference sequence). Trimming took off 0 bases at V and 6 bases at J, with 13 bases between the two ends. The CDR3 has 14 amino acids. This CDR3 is CSARDTRGQDTQYF. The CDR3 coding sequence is TGCAGTGCTAGAGATACCAGGGGCCAGGATACGCAGTATTTT.

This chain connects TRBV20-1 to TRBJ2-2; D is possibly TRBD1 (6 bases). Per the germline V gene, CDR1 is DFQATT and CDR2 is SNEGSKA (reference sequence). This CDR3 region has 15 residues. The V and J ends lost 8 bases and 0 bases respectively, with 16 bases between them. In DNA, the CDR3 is TGCAGTCCAAGGGACACTAGAACGAACACCGGGGAGCTGTTTTTT. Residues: CSPRDTRTNTGELFF.

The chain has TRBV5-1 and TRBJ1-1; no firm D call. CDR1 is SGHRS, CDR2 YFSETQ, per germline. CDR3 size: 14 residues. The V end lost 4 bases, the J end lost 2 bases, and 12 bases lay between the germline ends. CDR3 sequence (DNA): TGCGCCAGCAGCATACTGACGGATAACACTGAAGCTTTCTTT. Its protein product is CASSILTDNTEAFF.

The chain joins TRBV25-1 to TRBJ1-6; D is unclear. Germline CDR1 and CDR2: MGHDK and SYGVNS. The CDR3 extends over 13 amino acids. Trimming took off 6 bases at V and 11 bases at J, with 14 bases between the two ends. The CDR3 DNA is TGTGCCAGCAGGGCTTCAGGAAAGGCACCCCTCCACTTT. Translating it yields CASRASGKAPLHF.

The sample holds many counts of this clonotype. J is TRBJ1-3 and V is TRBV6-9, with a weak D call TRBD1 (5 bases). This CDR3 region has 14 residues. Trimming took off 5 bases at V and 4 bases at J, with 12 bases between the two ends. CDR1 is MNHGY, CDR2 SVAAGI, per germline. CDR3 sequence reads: CASSRGGLGNTIYF. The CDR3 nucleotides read TGTGCCAGCAGTCGGGGGGGATTGGGAAACACCATATATTTT.

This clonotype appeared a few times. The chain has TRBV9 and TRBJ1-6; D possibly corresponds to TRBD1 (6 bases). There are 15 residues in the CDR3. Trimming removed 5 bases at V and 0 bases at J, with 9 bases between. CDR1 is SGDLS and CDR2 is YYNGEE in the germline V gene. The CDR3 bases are TGTGCCAGCAGAGAGACAGGCTCCTATAATTCACCCCTCCACTTT. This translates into CASRETGSYNSPLHF.